These T cell receptor beta chains were read from a single sample in a study of T-cell reconstitution after alpha-beta-depleted transplantation in children. In TCRdb, the PCR reads were re-called with MiXCR into one record per CDR3 protein. The profile shows 800,000 to 1,000,000 distinct CDR3 sequences, about 29% of them singletons. The sample consisted of PBMCs, mostly from graft donor cells, taken 360 days after TCRalphabeta/CD19-depleted stem cell transplant. These receptors originate from a boy younger than two who had a stem cell transplant for SCID, so the T cells may come from the graft donor. Both conserved end residues are part of each CDR3. The D gene is left open where the match is weak. Only some rows state a clone size, as once, few, many or a class for expanded clones.

d_call clone_size j_call v_call cdr3_nt cdr3_aa
NA NA TRBJ2-3 TRBV20-1 TGCAGTGCTAGACGGCCGGCTAGCGCGCACACAGATACGCAGTATTTT CSARRPASAHTDTQYF
NA NA TRBJ2-2 TRBV6-2/TRBV6-3 TGTGCCAGCAGCCACCGGACAACCTCGGGCACCGGGGAGCTGTTTTTT CASSHRTTSGTGELFF
NA many TRBJ2-7 TRBV10-3 TGTGCCATGGGGACAAGCTACGAGCAGTACTTC CAMGTSYEQYF
NA NA TRBJ1-6 TRBV5-1 TGCGCCAGCAGCTTGGGCTCAGGGGATTCACCCCTCCACTTT CASSLGSGDSPLHF
TRBD1 NA TRBJ1-6 TRBV4-3 TGCGCCAGCAGCCAAGATGAGGGGGCGCCGCTCCACTTT CASSQDEGAPLHF
TRBD1 NA TRBJ2-7 TRBV12-3/TRBV12-4 TGTGCCAGCAGTCCCGGACAGGTCCAAGAGCAGTACTTC CASSPGQVQEQYF
TRBD2 once TRBJ2-3 TRBV10-2 TGCGCCAGCCAGGGACTAGCCCACCCCACAGATACGCAGTATTTT CASQGLAHPTDTQYF
TRBD2 few TRBJ2-5 TRBV5-1 TGCGCCAGCAGCTTTGGAAAAGCGTCCGGCGGGGGGGCGGAGGAGACCCAGTACTTC CASSFGKASGGGAEETQYF
TRBD1 NA TRBJ2-7 TRBV12-3/TRBV12-4 TGTGCCAGCAGTTTCCTTGGCAGGGGGAGACCGCCCTCCTGGGCCTACGAGCAGTACTTC CASSFLGRGRPPSWAYEQYF
TRBD2 NA TRBJ2-1 TRBV7-9 TGTGCCAGCAGCTTCGGGGGGGCCATCTACAATGAGCAGTTCTTC CASSFGGAIYNEQFF
NA few TRBJ2-1 TRBV4-1 TGCGCCAGCAGCCGCCAAGGGGGAGCCAATGAGCAGTTCTTC CASSRQGGANEQFF
NA few TRBJ2-4 TRBV3-1 TGTGCCAGCAGGGCGACGGCGGCCAAAAACATTCAGTACTTC CASRATAAKNIQYF
TRBD2 NA TRBJ2-1 TRBV11-2 TGTGCCAGCAGCTTAAGGACTAGCGGGGGGGCCTTCTACAATGAGCAGTTCTTC CASSLRTSGGAFYNEQFF
TRBD1 few TRBJ1-2 TRBV29-1 TGCAGCGTTTTGGGGGACAGGAGAAACTATGGCTACACCTTC CSVLGDRRNYGYTF
TRBD1 few TRBJ1-2 TRBV4-1 TGCGCCAGCAGCCAAGACAGGGGGCTCAACGGCTACACCTTC CASSQDRGLNGYTF
NA NA TRBJ2-5 TRBV12-3/TRBV12-4 TGTGCCAGAAGTTTAGCGAGGCAGACCCAGTACTTC CARSLARQTQYF
NA NA TRBJ1-5 TRBV27 TGTGCCAGCAGTTCCCGTCTAAAGGGGTTGCCCCAGCATTTT CASSSRLKGLPQHF
TRBD1 NA TRBJ2-7 TRBV7-8 TGTGCCAGCAGCTATAGAACCGGGACAGTATCCTACGAGCAGTACTTC CASSYRTGTVSYEQYF
NA NA TRBJ1-1 TRBV12-3/TRBV12-4 TGTGCCAGCAGTATGCCGACGGCCCCCAGTAACACTGAAGCTTTCTTT CASSMPTAPSNTEAFF
NA NA TRBJ2-2 TRBV10-2 TGCGCCAGCAGTGGCGCGCTGAACACCGGGGAGCTGTTTTTT CASSGALNTGELFF
TRBD2 few TRBJ2-5 TRBV10-2 TGCGCCAGCAGTGAGCGAAGCGGGGAACGGACCCAGTACTTC CASSERSGERTQYF
NA few TRBJ2-6 TRBV5-1 TGCGCCAGCAGCTCATTGGGGACCGGGGCCAACGTCCTGACTTTC CASSSLGTGANVLTF
TRBD1 few TRBJ2-1 TRBV7-9 TGTGCCAGCAGCTTAGTATACCGACAGGGCGTCCGAGATGAGCAGTTCTTC CASSLVYRQGVRDEQFF
NA few TRBJ2-1 TRBV15 TGTGCCACCAGCAGAGATACGGAGGGGGCCAATGAGCAGTTCTTC CATSRDTEGANEQFF
TRBD2 NA TRBJ2-1 TRBV28 TGTGCCAGCAGTTTTGGGGCTAGCGGGGGGGCTATACACAATGAGCAGTTCTTC CASSFGASGGAIHNEQFF
NA few TRBJ2-3 TRBV25-1 TGTGCCAGCAGGGGTCATCAGGGGTGGGAGGATACGCAGTATTTT CASRGHQGWEDTQYF
NA NA TRBJ2-7 TRBV6-5 TGTGCCAGCAGCCGTGGGACGCGGGAGCAGTACTTC CASSRGTREQYF
NA NA TRBJ2-1 TRBV20-1 TGCAGTGCTATTAACGACCGCTCCTACAATGAGCAGTTCTTC CSAINDRSYNEQFF
NA NA TRBJ1-1 TRBV7-7 TGTGCCAGCAGCTTAGTTGGCAGCCATGAAGCTTTCTTT CASSLVGSHEAFF
TRBD1 NA TRBJ2-4 TRBV5-1 TGCGCCAGCAGCGAAGGACAGGGAAACATTCAGTACTTC CASSEGQGNIQYF
TRBD1 NA TRBJ2-5 TRBV20-1 TGCAGTGCTAGTAGACAGGGCCCTTCGGAGACCCAGTACTTC CSASRQGPSETQYF
NA once TRBJ2-5 TRBV20-1 TGCAGTGCGGCCGGCTTGTACCAAGAGACCCAGTACTTC CSAAGLYQETQYF
NA NA TRBJ1-5 TRBV4-1 TGCGCCAGCAGCCTGGGACGGCGAGAGCCCCAGCATTTT CASSLGRREPQHF
NA NA TRBJ2-4 TRBV7-9 TGTGCCAGCAGCCGGGCCGGGCCTGTATCGTCGAAAAACATTCAGTACTTC CASSRAGPVSSKNIQYF
NA few TRBJ2-2 TRBV5-1 TGCGCCAGCAAGCCGGGGGCGAGCACCGGGGAGCTGTTTTTT CASKPGASTGELFF
TRBD2 NA TRBJ2-3 TRBV12-3/TRBV12-4 TGTGCCAGCAGACTAGCGCTTGATACGCAGTATTTT CASRLALDTQYF
TRBD2 NA TRBJ2-7 TRBV20-1 TGCAGTGCTAGAGAACTTGCGGGAGTCTCCTACGAGCAGTACTTC CSARELAGVSYEQYF
NA NA TRBJ2-7 TRBV29-1 TGCAGCGTTGCGTCCAATCCCTCTACCGCGCAGTACTTC CSVASNPSTAQYF
NA NA TRBJ2-7 TRBV20-1 TGCAGTGCCGGCGGAGGGGGCGGCAGGTGGGAGTCCTACGAGCAGTACTTC CSAGGGGGRWESYEQYF